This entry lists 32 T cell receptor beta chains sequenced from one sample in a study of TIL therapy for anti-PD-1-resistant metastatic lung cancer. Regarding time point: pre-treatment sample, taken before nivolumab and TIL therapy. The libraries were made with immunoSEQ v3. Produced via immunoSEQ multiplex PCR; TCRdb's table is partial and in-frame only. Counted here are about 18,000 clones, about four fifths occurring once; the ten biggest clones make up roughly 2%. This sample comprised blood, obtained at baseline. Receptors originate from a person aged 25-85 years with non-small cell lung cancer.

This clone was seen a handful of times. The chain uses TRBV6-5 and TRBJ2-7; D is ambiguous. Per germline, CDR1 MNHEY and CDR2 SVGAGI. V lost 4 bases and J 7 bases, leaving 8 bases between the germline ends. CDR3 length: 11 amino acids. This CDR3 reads CASSSTGEQYF. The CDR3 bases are TGTGCCAGCAGTTCCACCGGGGAGCAGTACTTC.

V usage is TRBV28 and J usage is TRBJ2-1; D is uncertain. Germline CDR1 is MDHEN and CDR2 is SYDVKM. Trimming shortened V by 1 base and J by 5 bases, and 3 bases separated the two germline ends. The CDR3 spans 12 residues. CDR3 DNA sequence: TGTGCCAGCAGTTTATCCCACAATGAGCAGTTCTTC. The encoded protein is CASSLSHNEQFF.

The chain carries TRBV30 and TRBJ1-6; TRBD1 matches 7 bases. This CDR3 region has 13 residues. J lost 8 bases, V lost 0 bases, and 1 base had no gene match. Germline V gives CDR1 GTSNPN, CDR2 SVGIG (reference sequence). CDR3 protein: CAWSVGTDSPLHF. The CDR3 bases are TGTGCCTGGAGTGTCGGGACAGATTCACCCCTCCACTTT. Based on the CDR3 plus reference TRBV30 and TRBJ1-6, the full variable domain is SQTIHQWPATLVQPVGSPLSLECTVEGTSNPNLYWYRQAAGRGLQLLFYSVGIGQISSEVPQNLSASRPQDRQFILSSKKLLLSDSGFYLCAWSVGTDSPLHFGNGTRLTVT.

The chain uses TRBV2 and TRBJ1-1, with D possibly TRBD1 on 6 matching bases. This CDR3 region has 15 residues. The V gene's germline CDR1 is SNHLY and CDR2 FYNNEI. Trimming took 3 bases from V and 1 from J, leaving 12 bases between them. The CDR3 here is CASSDWTVGNTEAFF. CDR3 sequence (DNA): TGTGCCAGCAGTGACTGGACAGTAGGGAACACTGAAGCTTTCTTT.

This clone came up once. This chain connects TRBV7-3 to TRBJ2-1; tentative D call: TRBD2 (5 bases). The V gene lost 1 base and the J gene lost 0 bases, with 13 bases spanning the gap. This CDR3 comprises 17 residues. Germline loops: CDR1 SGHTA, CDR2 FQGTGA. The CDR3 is CASSLMASGASYNEQFF. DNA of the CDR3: TGTGCCAGCAGCTTAATGGCCAGCGGAGCCTCCTACAATGAGCAGTTCTTC.

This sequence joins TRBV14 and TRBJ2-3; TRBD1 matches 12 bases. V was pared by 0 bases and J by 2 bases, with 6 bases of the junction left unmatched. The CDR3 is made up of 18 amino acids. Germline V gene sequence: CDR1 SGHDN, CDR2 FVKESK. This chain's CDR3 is CASSQDRRGQGATDTQYF. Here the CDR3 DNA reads TGTGCCAGCAGCCAAGATCGTAGGGGACAGGGGGCCACAGATACGCAGTATTTT.

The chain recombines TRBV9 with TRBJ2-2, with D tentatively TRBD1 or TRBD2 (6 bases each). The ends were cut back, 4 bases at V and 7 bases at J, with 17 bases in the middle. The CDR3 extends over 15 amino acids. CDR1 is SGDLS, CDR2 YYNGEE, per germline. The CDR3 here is CASSNSGGYGGELFF. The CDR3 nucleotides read TGTGCCAGCAGCAATTCCGGGGGCTATGGCGGGGAGCTGTTTTTT.

The CDR3 DNA reads as TGTGCCATCAGTGACAGGGAGGGCACCGGGGAGCTGTTTTTT. Translating it yields CAISDREGTGELFF. The chain has TRBV10-3 and TRBJ2-2, with 7 bases identical to TRBD2. The germline V gene has CDR1 ENHRY and CDR2 SYGVKD. Unmatched junction bases numbered 2, after V lost 3 bases and J lost 4 bases. The CDR3 sequence is 14 residues long.

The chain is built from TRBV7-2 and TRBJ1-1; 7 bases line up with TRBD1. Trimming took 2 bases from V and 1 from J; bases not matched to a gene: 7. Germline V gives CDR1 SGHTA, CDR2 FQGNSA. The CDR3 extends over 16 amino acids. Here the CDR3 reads CASSLRDSPTNTEAFF. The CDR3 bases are TGTGCCAGCAGCTTACGGGACAGCCCCACGAACACTGAAGCTTTCTTT.

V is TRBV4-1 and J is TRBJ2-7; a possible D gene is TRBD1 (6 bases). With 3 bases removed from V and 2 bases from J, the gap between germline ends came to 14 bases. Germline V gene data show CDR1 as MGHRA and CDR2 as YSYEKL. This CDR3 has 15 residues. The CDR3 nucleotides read TGCGCCAGCAGCCACTACCTCGGACAGACCTACGAGCAGTACTTC. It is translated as CASSHYLGQTYEQYF.

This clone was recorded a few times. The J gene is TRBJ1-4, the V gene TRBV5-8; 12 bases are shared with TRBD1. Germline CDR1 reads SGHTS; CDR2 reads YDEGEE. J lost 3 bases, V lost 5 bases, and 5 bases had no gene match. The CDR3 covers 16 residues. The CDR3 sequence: CASRKGQGAANEKLFF. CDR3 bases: TGTGCCAGCAGGAAGGGACAGGGGGCGGCTAATGAAAAACTGTTTTTT.

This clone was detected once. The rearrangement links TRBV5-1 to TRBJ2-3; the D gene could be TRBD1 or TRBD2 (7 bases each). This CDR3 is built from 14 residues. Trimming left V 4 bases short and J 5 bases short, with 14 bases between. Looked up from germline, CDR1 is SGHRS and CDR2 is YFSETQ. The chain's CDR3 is CASSPGGAQDTQYF. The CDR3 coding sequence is TGCGCCAGCAGCCCAGGGGGGGCCCAAGATACGCAGTATTTT.

The CDR3 loop reads CASKEGTGLDTQYF. DNA for the CDR3: TGCGCCAGCAAGGAAGGGACAGGGCTTGATACGCAGTATTTT. The genes are TRBV5-1 and TRBJ2-3, with 9 bases fitting TRBD1. The length of the CDR3 is 14 residues. The germline V gene has CDR1 SGHRS and CDR2 YFSETQ. The V gene end was trimmed by 6 bases and the J gene end by 6 bases; junction bases not matched to a gene: 8.

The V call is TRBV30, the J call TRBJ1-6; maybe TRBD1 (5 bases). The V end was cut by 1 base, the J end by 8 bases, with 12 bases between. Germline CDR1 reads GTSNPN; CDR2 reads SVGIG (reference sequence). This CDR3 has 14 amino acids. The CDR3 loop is CAWSGTSSYSPLHF. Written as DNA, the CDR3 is TGTGCCTGGAGTGGGACATCCTCATATTCACCCCTCCACTTT.

CDR3 loop: CASSLALAGKETQYF. As DNA, the CDR3 is TGTGCCAGCAGCTTGGCACTAGCGGGCAAAGAGACCCAGTACTTC. V gene TRBV5-4 combines with J gene TRBJ2-5; 9 bases are a match to TRBD2. The CDR3 spans 15 residues. Per germline, CDR1 SGHNT and CDR2 YYREEE (reference sequence). V dropped 0 bases and J dropped 3; count of bases not matched to a gene: 3. Variable domain in full (rest from reference TRBV5-4 and TRBJ2-5): ETGVTQSPTHLIKTRGQQVTLRCSSQSGHNTVSWYQQALGQGPQFIFQYYREEENGRGNFPPRFSGLQFPNYSSELNVNALELDDSALYLCASSLALAGKETQYFGPGTRLLVL.

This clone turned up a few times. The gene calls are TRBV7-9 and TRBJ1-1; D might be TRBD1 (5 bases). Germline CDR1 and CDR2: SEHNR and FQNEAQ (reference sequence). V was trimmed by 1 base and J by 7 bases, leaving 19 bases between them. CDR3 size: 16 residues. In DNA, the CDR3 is TGTGCCAGCAGCTTAGGGTCAGGAAGAAGGGACGGTGAAGCTTTCTTT. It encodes CASSLGSGRRDGEAFF.

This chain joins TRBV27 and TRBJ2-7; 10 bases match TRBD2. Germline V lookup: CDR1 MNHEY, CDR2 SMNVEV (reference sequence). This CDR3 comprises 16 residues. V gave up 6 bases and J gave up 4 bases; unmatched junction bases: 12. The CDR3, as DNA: TGTGCCAGCAGCTTAGGACCTCCGGGACTAGCGTACGAGCAGTACTTC. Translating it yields CASSLGPPGLAYEQYF.

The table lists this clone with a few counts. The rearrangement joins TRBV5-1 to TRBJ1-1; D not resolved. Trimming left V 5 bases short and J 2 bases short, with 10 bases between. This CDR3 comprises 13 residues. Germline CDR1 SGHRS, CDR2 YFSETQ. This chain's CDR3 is CASRPDGNTEAFF. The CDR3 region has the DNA TGCGCCAGCAGACCGGACGGTAACACTGAAGCTTTCTTT.

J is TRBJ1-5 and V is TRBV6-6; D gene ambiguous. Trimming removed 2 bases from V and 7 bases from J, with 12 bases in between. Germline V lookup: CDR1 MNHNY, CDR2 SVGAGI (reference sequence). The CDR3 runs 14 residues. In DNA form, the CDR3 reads TGTGCCAGCAGTTACGGAGGTCTTGCGCAGCCCCAGCATTTT. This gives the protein CASSYGGLAQPQHF.

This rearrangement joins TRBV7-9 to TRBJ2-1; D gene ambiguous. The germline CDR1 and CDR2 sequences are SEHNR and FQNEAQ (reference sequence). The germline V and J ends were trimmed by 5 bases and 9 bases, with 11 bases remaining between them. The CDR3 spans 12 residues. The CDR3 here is CASSPDFIEQFF. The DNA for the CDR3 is TGTGCCAGCAGCCCCGATTTTATTGAGCAGTTCTTC.

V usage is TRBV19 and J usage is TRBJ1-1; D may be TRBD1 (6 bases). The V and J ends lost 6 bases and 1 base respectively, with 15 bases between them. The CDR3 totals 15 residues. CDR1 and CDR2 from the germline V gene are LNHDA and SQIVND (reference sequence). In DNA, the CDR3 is TGTGCCAGTAGCAGAAACTGGGGGGCGAACACTGAAGCTTTCTTT. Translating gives CASSRNWGANTEAFF.

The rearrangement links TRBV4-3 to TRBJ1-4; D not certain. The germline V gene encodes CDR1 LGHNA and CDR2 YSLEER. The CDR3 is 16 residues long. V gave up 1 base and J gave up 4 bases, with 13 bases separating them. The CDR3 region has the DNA TGCGCCAGCAGCCAAGGCCGAGGGAGGAGTAATGAAAAACTGTTTTTT. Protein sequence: CASSQGRGRSNEKLFF.

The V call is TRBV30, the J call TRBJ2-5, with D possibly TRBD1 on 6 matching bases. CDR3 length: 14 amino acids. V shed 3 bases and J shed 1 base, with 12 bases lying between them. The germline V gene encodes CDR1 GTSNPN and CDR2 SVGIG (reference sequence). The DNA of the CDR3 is TGTGCCTGGAGACAGGGTGTAGGCCAAGAGACCCAGTACTTC. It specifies CAWRQGVGQETQYF.

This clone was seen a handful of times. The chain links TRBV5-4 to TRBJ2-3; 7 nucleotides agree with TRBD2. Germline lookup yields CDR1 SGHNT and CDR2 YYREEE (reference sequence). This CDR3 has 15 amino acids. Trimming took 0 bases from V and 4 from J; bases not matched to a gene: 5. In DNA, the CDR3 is TGTGCCAGCAGCTTGGGGGGGGGAACATCAGATACGCAGTATTTT. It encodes CASSLGGGTSDTQYF.

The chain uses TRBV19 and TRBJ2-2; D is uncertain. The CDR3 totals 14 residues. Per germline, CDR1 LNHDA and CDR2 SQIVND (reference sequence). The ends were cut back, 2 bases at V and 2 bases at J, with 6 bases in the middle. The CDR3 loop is CASSIRSNTGELFF. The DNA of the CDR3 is TGTGCCAGTAGTATAAGAAGCAACACCGGGGAGCTGTTTTTT.

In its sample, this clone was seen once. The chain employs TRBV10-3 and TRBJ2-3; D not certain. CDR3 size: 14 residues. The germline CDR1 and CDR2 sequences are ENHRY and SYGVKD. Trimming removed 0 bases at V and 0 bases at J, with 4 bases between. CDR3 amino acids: CAISESGSTDTQYF. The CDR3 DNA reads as TGTGCCATCAGTGAGTCCGGGAGCACAGATACGCAGTATTTT.

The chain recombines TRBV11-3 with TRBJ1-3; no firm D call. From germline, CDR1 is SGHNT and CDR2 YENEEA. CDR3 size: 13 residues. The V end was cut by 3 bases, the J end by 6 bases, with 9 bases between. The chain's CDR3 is CASSFTRENTIYF. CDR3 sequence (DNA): TGTGCCAGCAGCTTCACTAGGGAAAACACCATATATTTT.

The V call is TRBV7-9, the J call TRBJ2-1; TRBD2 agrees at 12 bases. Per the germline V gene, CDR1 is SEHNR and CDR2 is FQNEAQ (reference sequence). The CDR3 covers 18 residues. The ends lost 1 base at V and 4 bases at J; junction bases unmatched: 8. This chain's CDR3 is CASSLVQLAGGGYNEQFF. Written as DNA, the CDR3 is TGTGCCAGCAGCTTAGTTCAACTAGCGGGAGGAGGATACAATGAGCAGTTCTTC.

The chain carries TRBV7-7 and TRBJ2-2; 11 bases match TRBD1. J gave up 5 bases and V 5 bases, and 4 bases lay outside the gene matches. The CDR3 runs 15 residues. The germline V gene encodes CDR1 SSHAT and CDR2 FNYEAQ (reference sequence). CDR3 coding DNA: TGTGCCAGCAGCACCGGGACAGGGGGGACCGGGGAGCTGTTTTTT. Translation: CASSTGTGGTGELFF.

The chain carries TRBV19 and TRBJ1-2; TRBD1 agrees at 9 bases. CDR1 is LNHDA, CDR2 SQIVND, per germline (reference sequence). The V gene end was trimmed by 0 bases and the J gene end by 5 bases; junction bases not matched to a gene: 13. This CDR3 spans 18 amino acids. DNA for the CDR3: TGTGCCAGTAGTATAGACGGGACAGGGACCCCACAGCGGTATGGCTACACCTTC. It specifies CASSIDGTGTPQRYGYTF. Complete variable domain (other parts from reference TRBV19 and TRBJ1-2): DGGITQSPKYLFRKEGQNVTLSCEQNLNHDAMYWYRQDPGQGLRLIYYSQIVNDFQKGDIAEGYSVSREKKESFPLTVTSAQKNPTAFYLCASSIDGTGTPQRYGYTFGSGTRLTVV.

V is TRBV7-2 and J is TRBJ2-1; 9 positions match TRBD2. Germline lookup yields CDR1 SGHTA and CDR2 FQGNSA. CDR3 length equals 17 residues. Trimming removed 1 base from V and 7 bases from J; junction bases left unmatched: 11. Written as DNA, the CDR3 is TGTGCCAGCAGCTTAGAGGGGACTAGCCGGATTGGAAATGAGCAGTTCTTC. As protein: CASSLEGTSRIGNEQFF.

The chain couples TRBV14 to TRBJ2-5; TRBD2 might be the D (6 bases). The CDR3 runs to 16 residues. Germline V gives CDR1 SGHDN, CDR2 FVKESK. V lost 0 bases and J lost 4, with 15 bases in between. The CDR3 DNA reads TGTGCCAGCAGCCAAGATAGCGGCCGAACTGCAGAGACCCAGTACTTC. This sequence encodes CASSQDSGRTAETQYF. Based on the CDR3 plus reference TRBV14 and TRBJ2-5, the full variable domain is EAGVTQFPSHSVIEKGQTVTLRCDPISGHDNLYWYRRVMGKEIKFLLHFVKESKQDESGMPNNRFLAERTGGTYSTLKVQPAELEDSGVYFCASSQDSGRTAETQYFGPGTRLLVL.